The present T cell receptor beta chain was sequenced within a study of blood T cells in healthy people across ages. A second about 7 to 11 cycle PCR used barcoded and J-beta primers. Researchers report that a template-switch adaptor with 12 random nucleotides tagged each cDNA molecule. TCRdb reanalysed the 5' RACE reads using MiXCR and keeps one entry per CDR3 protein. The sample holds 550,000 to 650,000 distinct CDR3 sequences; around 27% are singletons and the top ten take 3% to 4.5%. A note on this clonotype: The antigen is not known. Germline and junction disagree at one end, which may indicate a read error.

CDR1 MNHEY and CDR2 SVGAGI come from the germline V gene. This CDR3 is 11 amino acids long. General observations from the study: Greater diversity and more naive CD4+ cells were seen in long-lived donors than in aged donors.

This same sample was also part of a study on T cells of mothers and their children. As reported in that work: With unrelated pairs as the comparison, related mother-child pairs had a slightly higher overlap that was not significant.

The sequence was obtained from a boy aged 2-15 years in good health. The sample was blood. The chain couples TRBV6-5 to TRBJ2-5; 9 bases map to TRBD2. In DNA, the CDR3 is TGTGCCAGCAACCGCGGGGGGGAGGAGTTCTTC. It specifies CASNRGGEEFF.